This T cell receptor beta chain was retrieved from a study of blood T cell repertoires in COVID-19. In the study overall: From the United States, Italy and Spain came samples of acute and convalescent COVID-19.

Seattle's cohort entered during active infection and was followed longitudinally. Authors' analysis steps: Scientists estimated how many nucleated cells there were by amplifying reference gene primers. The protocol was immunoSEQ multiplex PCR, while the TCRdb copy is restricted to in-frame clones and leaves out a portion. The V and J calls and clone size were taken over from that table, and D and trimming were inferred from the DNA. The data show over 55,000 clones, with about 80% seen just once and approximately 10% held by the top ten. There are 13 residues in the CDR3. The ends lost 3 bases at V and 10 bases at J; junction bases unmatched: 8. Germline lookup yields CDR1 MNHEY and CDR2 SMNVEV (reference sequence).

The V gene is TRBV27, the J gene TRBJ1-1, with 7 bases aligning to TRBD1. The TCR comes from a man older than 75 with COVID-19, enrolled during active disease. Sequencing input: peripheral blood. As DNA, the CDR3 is TGTGCCAGCAGTTTGGAAGGGGGCAATAGAGCTTTCTTT. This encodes CASSLEGGNRAFF.